This TCR beta chain was observed in a study of regulatory T cells in long-lasting Graves disease. Time point meaning: persistent/refractory GD, antithyroid drugs over 5 years with positive TRAb. The authors made the TCR library using RNA they extracted from PBMCs. CDR3 regions were amplified by Arm-PCR using iRepertoire HTBI primers to build TCR beta libraries. TCRdb fed the multiplex PCR reads into MiXCR, producing one record per CDR3 protein. This table holds around 460,000 distinct CDR3 sequences, roughly 22% found once. There are 12 residues in the CDR3. Trimming pared 5 bases from V and 3 bases from J, leaving 8 bases between. Germline V gene sequence: CDR1 SEHNR, CDR2 FQNEAQ (reference sequence). This clonotype was recorded at least ten times.

The receptor was derived from a female donor with Graves disease. V usage is TRBV7-9 and J usage is TRBJ2-7; no reliable D call. The starting material was peripheral blood mononuclear cells (PBMCs), obtained when the disease was refractory, from a patient treated with antithyroid drugs. The DNA of the CDR3 is TGTGCCAGCAGCCTAGTTTTCTACGAGCAGTACTTC. It is translated as CASSLVFYEQYF.